The entry below describes one TCR beta chain. The antigen is undetermined. The sample is drawn from a study of T-cell reconstitution after alpha-beta-depleted transplantation in children. The study, taken as a whole, reports: A year had passed since transplant, and T-cell counts and diversity by then came mostly from newly produced T cells. TCRbeta diversity was high at day 60 in some patients (a result of surviving recipient T cells and thymic progenitors). Two months or so post-transplant, alpha-beta T cells reportedly derived from several hundred expanded graft clones.

The library targeted TCRbeta and was prepared with unique molecular identifiers. TCRdb called the PCR reads again in MiXCR, with one record for every CDR3 protein. Of 500,000 to 650,000 distinct CDR3 sequences listed, 10% to 12% are singletons. Germline CDR1 is MNHEY and CDR2 is SMNVEV (reference sequence). CDR3 length: 16 residues. The ends were cut back, 5 bases at V and 0 bases at J, with 14 bases in the middle. The receptor comes from a female patient aged 2 to 10 who had a stem cell transplant for aplastic anemia, so the T cells may come from the graft donor. The V call is TRBV27, the J call TRBJ2-1; a possible D gene is TRBD2 (6 bases). This sample comprised PBMCs, mostly from graft donor cells, obtained 180 days after TCRalphabeta/CD19-depleted stem cell transplant. CDR3: CASSGRDFSSYNEQFF. In nucleotides, the CDR3 is TGTGCCAGCAGTGGGCGGGACTTCAGCTCCTACAATGAGCAGTTCTTC.